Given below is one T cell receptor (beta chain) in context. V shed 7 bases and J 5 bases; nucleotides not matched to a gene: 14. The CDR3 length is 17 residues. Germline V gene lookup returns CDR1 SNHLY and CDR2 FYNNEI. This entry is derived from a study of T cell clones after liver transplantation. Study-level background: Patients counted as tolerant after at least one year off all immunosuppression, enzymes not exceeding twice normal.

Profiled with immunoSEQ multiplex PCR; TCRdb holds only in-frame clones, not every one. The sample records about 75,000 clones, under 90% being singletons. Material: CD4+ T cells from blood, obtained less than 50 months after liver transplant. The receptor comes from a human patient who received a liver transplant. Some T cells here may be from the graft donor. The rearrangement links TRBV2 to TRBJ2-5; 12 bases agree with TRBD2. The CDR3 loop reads CASNEGLAGGQRETQYF. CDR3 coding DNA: TGTGCCAGCAACGAGGGGCTAGCGGGGGGGCAGAGGGAGACCCAGTACTTC.